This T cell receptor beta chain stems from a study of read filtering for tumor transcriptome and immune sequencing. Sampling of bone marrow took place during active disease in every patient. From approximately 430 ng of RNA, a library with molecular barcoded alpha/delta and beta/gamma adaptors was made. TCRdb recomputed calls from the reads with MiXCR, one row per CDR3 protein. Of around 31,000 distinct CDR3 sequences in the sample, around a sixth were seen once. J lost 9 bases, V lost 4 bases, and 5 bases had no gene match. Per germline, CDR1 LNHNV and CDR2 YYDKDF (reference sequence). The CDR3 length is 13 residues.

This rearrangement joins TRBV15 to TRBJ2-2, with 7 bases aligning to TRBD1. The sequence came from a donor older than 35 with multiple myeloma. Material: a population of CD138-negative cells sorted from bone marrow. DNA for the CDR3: TGTGCCACCAGCAAAAAACAGGGGCGGGAGCTGTTTTTT. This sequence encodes CATSKKQGRELFF.